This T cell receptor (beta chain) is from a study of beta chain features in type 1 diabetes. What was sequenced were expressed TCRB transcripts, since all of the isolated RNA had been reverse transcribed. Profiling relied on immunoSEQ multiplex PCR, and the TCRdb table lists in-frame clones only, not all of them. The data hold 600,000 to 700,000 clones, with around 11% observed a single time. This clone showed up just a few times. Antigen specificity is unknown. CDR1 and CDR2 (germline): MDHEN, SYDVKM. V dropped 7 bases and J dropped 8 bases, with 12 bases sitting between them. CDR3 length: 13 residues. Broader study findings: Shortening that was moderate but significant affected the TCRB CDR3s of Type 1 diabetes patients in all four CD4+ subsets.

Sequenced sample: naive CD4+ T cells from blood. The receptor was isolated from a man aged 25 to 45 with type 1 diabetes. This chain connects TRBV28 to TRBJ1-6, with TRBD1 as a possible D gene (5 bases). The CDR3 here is CASIWGRDSPLHF. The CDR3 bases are TGTGCCAGCATCTGGGGGAGGGATTCACCCCTCCACTTT.